These T cell receptor beta chains were read from a single sample in a study of OX40 agonist ivuxolimab in advanced cancers. Sequencing used immunoSEQ multiplex PCR; TCRdb keeps in-frame clones, though not all of them. The sample contains 40,000 to 60,000 clones, around 90% of which appear only once. Source: CD4+ or CD8+ T cells sorted from blood, taken in a trial of the OX40 agonist ivuxolimab. The origin of the receptors is an adult with an advanced solid tumor such as melanoma, head and neck, liver or kidney cancer. Both conserved end residues are part of each CDR3. Fields, in order: J gene, CDR3 length, clone size, V gene, D gene, CDR3 DNA, CDR3 protein. A D gene is named only where the DNA matches it firmly. Where a row states a size, it is once, few, many or the class of an expanded clone; other rows omit it.

J gene: TRBJ2-7; CDR3 length: 12; clone size: -; V gene: TRBV9; D gene: -; CDR3 DNA: TGTGCCAGCAGCGAAGGGATCGGCGAGCAGTACTTC; CDR3 protein: CASSEGIGEQYF
J gene: TRBJ2-1; CDR3 length: 11; clone size: -; V gene: TRBV5-1; D gene: -; CDR3 DNA: TGCGCCAGCAGCTTTAGCGCTGAGCAGTTCTTC; CDR3 protein: CASSFSAEQFF
J gene: TRBJ1-2; CDR3 length: 18; clone size: -; V gene: TRBV27; D gene: TRBD1; CDR3 DNA: TGTGCCAGCACCTCACCCGGCCGGGCAGGGGGCTCAGTTTATGGCTACACCTTC; CDR3 protein: CASTSPGRAGGSVYGYTF
J gene: TRBJ2-7; CDR3 length: 16; clone size: -; V gene: TRBV2; D gene: -; CDR3 DNA: TGTGCCAGCAGCCATGGTGGGGCCAGGGGGGGCTACGAGCAGTACTTC; CDR3 protein: CASSHGGARGGYEQYF
J gene: TRBJ1-3; CDR3 length: 15; clone size: -; V gene: TRBV6-8; D gene: -; CDR3 DNA: TGTGCCAGCAGTGAACCAGGAGTCTCTGGAAACACCATATATTTT; CDR3 protein: CASSEPGVSGNTIYF
J gene: TRBJ1-5; CDR3 length: 12; clone size: -; V gene: TRBV5-4; D gene: -; CDR3 DNA: TGTGCCAGCAGCTTGGGGACAGAGGCCCAGCATTTT; CDR3 protein: CASSLGTEAQHF
J gene: TRBJ2-3; CDR3 length: 14; clone size: once; V gene: TRBV2; D gene: TRBD2; CDR3 DNA: TGTGCCAGCTTGGGCAGGGACTACACAGATACGCAGTATTTT; CDR3 protein: CASLGRDYTDTQYF
J gene: TRBJ1-1; CDR3 length: 14; clone size: -; V gene: TRBV28; D gene: -; CDR3 DNA: TGTGCCAGCAGTCAACCCAGGGAGATCACTGAAGCTTTCTTT; CDR3 protein: CASSQPREITEAFF
J gene: TRBJ2-3; CDR3 length: 16; clone size: -; V gene: TRBV1; D gene: -; CDR3 DNA: TGCACCAGCAGCCACCGGGGGGGTGGGGGCACAGATACGCAGTATTTT; CDR3 protein: CTSSHRGGGGTDTQYF
J gene: TRBJ1-3; CDR3 length: 16; clone size: -; V gene: TRBV11-2; D gene: -; CDR3 DNA: TGTGCCAGCAGCTTAGTCACGGGCGGCTCTGGAAACACCATATATTTT; CDR3 protein: CASSLVTGGSGNTIYF
J gene: TRBJ2-5; CDR3 length: 15; clone size: -; V gene: TRBV5-1; D gene: TRBD1; CDR3 DNA: TGCGCCAGCAGCTTGGCCTCAGGGGGTGGAGAGACCCAGTACTTC; CDR3 protein: CASSLASGGGETQYF
J gene: TRBJ1-6; CDR3 length: 14; clone size: few; V gene: TRBV4-1; D gene: TRBD1; CDR3 DNA: TGCGCCAGCAGTCCCGGGACAGGGGTTGCACCCCTCCACTTT; CDR3 protein: CASSPGTGVAPLHF
J gene: TRBJ2-1; CDR3 length: 16; clone size: -; V gene: TRBV4-1; D gene: -; CDR3 DNA: TGCGCCAGCAGCCCCATGCGAGGGAATTCCTACAATGAGCAGTTCTTC; CDR3 protein: CASSPMRGNSYNEQFF
J gene: TRBJ1-2; CDR3 length: 14; clone size: -; V gene: TRBV4-2; D gene: -; CDR3 DNA: TGTGCCAGCAGCCAAGGGGTGGGGGGCAATGGCTACACCTTC; CDR3 protein: CASSQGVGGNGYTF
J gene: TRBJ2-1; CDR3 length: 15; clone size: -; V gene: TRBV13; D gene: -; CDR3 DNA: TGTGCCAGCAGCTTATCGGGGGGCCGGGGCAATGAGCAGTTCTTC; CDR3 protein: CASSLSGGRGNEQFF
J gene: TRBJ1-2; CDR3 length: 15; clone size: -; V gene: TRBV6-5; D gene: -; CDR3 DNA: TGTGCCAGCAGTTACGGGGACAACCTACCCCATGGCTACACCTTC; CDR3 protein: CASSYGDNLPHGYTF
J gene: TRBJ1-2; CDR3 length: 14; clone size: -; V gene: TRBV13; D gene: -; CDR3 DNA: TGTGCCAGCAGCTTAGGGACAGGTGACTATGGCTACACCTTC; CDR3 protein: CASSLGTGDYGYTF
J gene: TRBJ2-1; CDR3 length: 12; clone size: -; V gene: TRBV19; D gene: -; CDR3 DNA: TGTGCCAGTAGTACTCTTAGGGCCCACTGGTTCTTC; CDR3 protein: CASSTLRAHWFF